This is a list of T cell receptor beta chains from one sample in a study of blood T cell repertoires in COVID-19. Clones were read by immunoSEQ multiplex PCR, and TCRdb kept only the in-frame ones, dropping some. The sample holds about 150,000 clones; approximately 79% are singletons and the top ten take over 8.5%. Sequences were obtained from peripheral blood. These receptors came from a man aged 45-65 years with active or convalescent COVID-19. The CDR3 runs from the conserved cysteine through the conserved F or W. Each record gives: D gene, V gene, CDR3 length, J gene, clone size, CDR3 protein, CDR3 DNA. A D gene is named only where the DNA matches it firmly. Size values are once, few and many counts, or a class for expanded clones, and some rows have none.

>TRBD1|TRBV9|16|TRBJ1-4|few
CASSEIGTGLNEKLFF
TGTGCCAGCAGCGAGATTGGGACAGGGCTAAATGAAAAACTGTTTTTT
>-|TRBV21-1|16|TRBJ2-7|-
CASSTDTGTSGRAQYF
TGTGCCAGCAGCACTGATACCGGGACTAGCGGGAGGGCACAGTACTTC
>-|TRBV2|13|TRBJ1-1|once
CASSDEQNTEAFF
TGTGCCAGCAGTGATGAGCAGAACACTGAAGCTTTCTTT
>TRBD1|TRBV6-2/TRBV6-3|16|TRBJ1-5|-
CASSPPRQGANQPQHF
TGTGCCAGCAGCCCGCCGCGACAGGGGGCGAATCAGCCCCAGCATTTT
>-|TRBV27|13|TRBJ1-6|-
CASSFTANSPLHF
TGTGCCAGCAGTTTCACAGCTAATTCACCCCTCCACTTT
>TRBD1|TRBV7-8|16|TRBJ2-5|-
CASSTWDRVFKETQYF
TGTGCCAGCAGCACTTGGGACAGGGTCTTCAAAGAGACCCAGTACTTC
>TRBD1|TRBV5-1|14|TRBJ2-3|-
CASSAGQDWDTQYF
TGCGCCAGCAGCGCTGGACAGGATTGGGATACGCAGTATTTT
>-|TRBV6-2/TRBV6-3|18|TRBJ2-2|-
CASSSVIGGTESNGELFF
TGTGCCAGCAGTTCAGTTATAGGCGGGACAGAGAGTAACGGGGAGCTGTTTTTT
>-|TRBV5-6|16|TRBJ2-6|-
CASSLVGRTGANVLTF
TGTGCCAGCAGCTTGGTCGGGAGAACTGGGGCCAACGTCCTGACTTTC
>-|TRBV5-1|14|TRBJ1-5|-
CASSEDRRDQPQHF
TGCGCCAGCAGCGAAGACAGGCGAGATCAGCCCCAGCATTTT
>-|TRBV7-3|14|TRBJ2-1|once
CASSLIGRWERQFF
TGTGCCAGCAGCTTAATCGGGAGATGGGAGAGGCAGTTCTTC
>TRBD1|TRBV2|11|TRBJ1-4|few
CASPGQGKLFF
TGTGCCAGCCCGGGACAGGGAAAACTGTTTTTT
>TRBD1|TRBV19|17|TRBJ2-6|once
CASTLSRDRGGANVLTF
TGTGCCAGTACCCTGTCCCGGGACAGGGGGGGGGCCAACGTCCTGACTTTC
>-|TRBV5-1|15|TRBJ1-4|few
CASSLAGGTNEKLFF
TGCGCCAGCAGCTTGGCCGGGGGTACTAATGAAAAACTGTTTTTT
>-|TRBV7-2|14|TRBJ2-7|-
CASSLRSERGEQYF
TGTGCCAGCAGCTTAAGATCAGAAAGGGGCGAGCAGTACTTC
>-|TRBV7-9|12|TRBJ2-5|-
CASSLKGETQYF
TGTGCCAGCAGCTTAAAGGGGGAGACCCAGTACTTC
>-|TRBV18|16|TRBJ2-5|-
CASSPKASSPVETQYF
TGTGCCAGCTCACCAAAAGCTAGCTCGCCCGTGGAGACCCAGTACTTC
>-|TRBV5-1|15|TRBJ1-6|-
CASSLEGVVNSPLHF
TGCGCCAGCAGCTTGGAAGGGGTAGTGAATTCACCCCTCCACTTT
>-|TRBV7-8|15|TRBJ2-7|-
CASSFPDRSAYEQYF
TGTGCCAGCAGCTTCCCGGACAGAAGCGCCTACGAGCAGTACTTC
>-|TRBV27|13|TRBJ2-7|-
CASSLPGHYEQYF
TGTGCCAGCAGTTTACCGGGACACTACGAGCAGTACTTC
>TRBD1|TRBV18|15|TRBJ2-5|once
CASSPTWTGLETQYF
TGTGCCAGCTCACCAACTTGGACAGGGTTAGAGACCCAGTACTTC
>-|TRBV5-6|14|TRBJ2-7|-
CASSPAWAPYEQYF
TGTGCCAGCAGCCCTGCCTGGGCCCCCTACGAGCAGTACTTC
>TRBD1|TRBV15|16|TRBJ1-4|-
CATSRNRQGHNEKLFF
TGTGCCACCAGCAGAAACCGACAGGGACATAATGAAAAACTGTTTTTT
>-|TRBV28|16|TRBJ2-6|once
CASSLDRYSGANVLTF
TGTGCCAGCAGTCTAGATAGGTACTCTGGGGCCAACGTCCTGACTTTC
>TRBD2|TRBV3-1/TRBV3-2|13|TRBJ2-1|-
CASSQSGSGEQFF
TGTGCCAGCAGCCAAAGCGGGAGTGGTGAGCAGTTCTTC
>-|TRBV25-1|16|TRBJ1-2|once
CASSEMDGTQGGGYTF
TGTGCCAGCAGTGAAATGGACGGGACTCAAGGCGGGGGCTACACCTTC